The 25 T cell receptor beta chains in this list originate from one sample, sequenced in a study of shared clonotypes between healthy human individuals (dated by TCRdb to the early 2020s). The receptor library was made with the immunoSEQ multiplex PCR assay. Drawn from immuneACCESS, this table holds only the in-frame rearrangements with V and J called that TCRdb kept. Clones are partly lost; checked studies trace under half to an unresolved V gene and leave the rest unexplained. The sample has 2 million to 2.5 million clones on record, 85% to 95% of them singletons. Clones ranked in the top ten supply approximately 0.4% of the sample. Sample: naive CD4+ T cells from PBMCs. In the paper's terms, the cell subset or site label means: CD45RA+ positively selected. Receptor source: a man between 18 and 35 years old in good health. Some clones in this sample may be carry-over from other donors' samples.

The CDR3 sequence: CASSHGTVNTGELFF. The CDR3 DNA reads as TGTGCCAGCAGCCATGGGACAGTGAACACCGGGGAGCTGTTTTTT. This chain links TRBV4-2 with TRBJ2-2, with 7 bases lining up with TRBD1. Germline V gene lookup returns CDR1 LGHNA and CDR2 YNFKEQ. The J segment lost 1 base and the V segment lost 3 bases, leaving 2 bases of the junction unmatched. The CDR3 has 15 amino acids.

The chain joins TRBV18 to TRBJ1-2; maybe TRBD1 (5 bases). The CDR3 loop spans 14 amino acids. In germline, CDR1 is KGHSH, CDR2 LQKENI. Trimming left V 3 bases short and J 2 bases short, with 10 bases between. DNA of the CDR3: TGTGCCAGCTCACCTCCCGACAGAAACTATGGCTACACCTTC. Its protein product is CASSPPDRNYGYTF.

This sequence joins TRBV5-1 and TRBJ2-5; D might be TRBD2 (6 bases). V was trimmed by 4 bases and J by 5 bases, leaving 15 bases between them. This CDR3 is 14 amino acids long. Germline V gives CDR1 SGHRS, CDR2 YFSETQ. The CDR3 DNA is TGCGCCAGCAGCCCCCGGGGGATGCGGGAGACCCAGTACTTC. As protein: CASSPRGMRETQYF.

V gene TRBV9 combines with J gene TRBJ2-7, with 12 positions matching TRBD2. The CDR3 is 17 residues long. The germline V gene encodes CDR1 SGDLS and CDR2 YYNGEE. Germline trimming cut 0 bases from V and 2 bases from J; bases unmatched to any gene: 6. The CDR3 DNA sequence: TGTGCCAGCAGCGTAGGGCTAGCGGGAGGGCCAACCTACGAGCAGTACTTC. Its protein is CASSVGLAGGPTYEQYF.

This sequence joins TRBV7-2 and TRBJ2-7, with D hard to call. The CDR3 totals 15 residues. Germline CDR1 SGHTA, CDR2 FQGNSA. Trimming pared 1 base from V and 1 base from J, leaving 11 bases between. CDR3 coding DNA: TGTGCCAGCAGCTTAGGGGCAGTACTTTCCTACGAGCAGTACTTC. The encoded protein is CASSLGAVLSYEQYF.

V and J are TRBV28 and TRBJ2-1, with unresolved D. Trimming pared 3 bases from V and 9 bases from J, leaving 12 bases between. Per the germline V gene, CDR1 is MDHEN and CDR2 is SYDVKM. The CDR3 loop spans 13 amino acids. In DNA form, the CDR3 reads TGTGCCAGCAGTTTCAACTCGAGGTCTGAGCAGTTCTTC. It yields the protein CASSFNSRSEQFF.

The rearrangement joins TRBV18 to TRBJ2-7, with D perhaps assigned TRBD1 or TRBD2 (5 bases each). CDR1 is KGHSH and CDR2 is LQKENI in the germline V gene. The CDR3 is 14 amino acids. V was shortened by 3 bases and J by 4 bases, with 13 bases between the two germline ends. CDR3 sequence: CASSPPGRGYEQYF. The CDR3 DNA reads TGTGCCAGCTCACCCCCGGGACGTGGGTACGAGCAGTACTTC.

This chain connects TRBV27 to TRBJ2-7; 8 bases line up with TRBD2. The CDR3 is made up of 15 amino acids. Germline V gene data show CDR1 as MNHEY and CDR2 as SMNVEV (reference sequence). Trimming cost V 6 bases and J 9 bases; bases outside gene matches: 16. CDR3 coding DNA: TGTGCCAGCAGGGCAAGTGAGGCGGGAGGCCGGCGGCAGTACTTC. Translating it yields CASRASEAGGRRQYF.

The genes are TRBV7-2 and TRBJ2-1; 7 nucleotides line up with TRBD2. The CDR3 has 16 residues. The germline CDR1 and CDR2 sequences are SGHTA and FQGNSA. Unmatched junction bases numbered 7, after V lost 5 bases and J lost 0 bases. CDR3 in DNA: TGTGCCAGCAGCAACCAGCGGGGACGCTCCTACAATGAGCAGTTCTTC. This gives the protein CASSNQRGRSYNEQFF.

The chain carries TRBV6-1 and TRBJ2-1; no reliable D call. Germline V gene lookup returns CDR1 MNHNS and CDR2 SASEGT. V was clipped by 9 bases and J by 4 bases, with 16 bases between them. This CDR3 spans 14 amino acids. The CDR3 loop reads CASGFVFGYNEQFF. The CDR3 bases are TGTGCCAGTGGCTTCGTCTTCGGATACAATGAGCAGTTCTTC.

The J gene is TRBJ2-1, the V gene TRBV7-7; D is perhaps TRBD1 or TRBD2 (6 bases each). From germline, CDR1 is SSHAT and CDR2 FNYEAQ (reference sequence). V was shortened by 4 bases and J by 2 bases, with 15 bases between the two germline ends. The CDR3 runs 16 residues. DNA of the CDR3: TGTGCCAGCAGCTCCACCACGGGGGCGGCCTACAATGAGCAGTTCTTC. This sequence encodes CASSSTTGAAYNEQFF.

The rearrangement joins TRBV4-1 to TRBJ2-7; 7 nucleotides line up with TRBD2. CDR3 length: 14 residues. Unmatched junction bases numbered 9, after V lost 7 bases and J lost 3 bases. Germline CDR1 MGHRA, CDR2 YSYEKL. The chain's CDR3 is CASTHGEGLYEQYF. The CDR3 coding sequence is TGCGCCAGCACCCATGGGGAGGGGCTCTACGAGCAGTACTTC.

The chain uses TRBV19 and TRBJ2-7; 11 positions agree with TRBD2. The CDR3 length is 18 residues. CDR1 is LNHDA, CDR2 SQIVND, per germline (reference sequence). V was clipped by 0 bases and J by 2 bases; unmatched bases: 9. CDR3 sequence (DNA): TGTGCCAGTAGTATAGATCTTCCGCGGACTAGCGGGCCCTACGAGCAGTACTTC. Translated: CASSIDLPRTSGPYEQYF.

This clone was seen once. V and J are TRBV4-2 and TRBJ2-1; D might be TRBD2 (6 bases). Germline CDR1 and CDR2: LGHNA and YNFKEQ. CDR3 length: 16 residues. Deletions cut 0 bases from V and 3 bases from J, with 12 bases between. In DNA, the CDR3 is TGTGCCAGCAGCCAAGAATCGGGAGTGTTCTACAATGAGCAGTTCTTC. This translates into CASSQESGVFYNEQFF.

The V and J genes are TRBV19 and TRBJ2-6, with D possibly TRBD1 on 5 matching bases. Trimming took 6 bases from V and 15 from J, leaving 15 bases between them. CDR3 length: 12 amino acids. The germline gives CDR1 LNHDA, CDR2 SQIVND (reference sequence). CDR3 sequence (DNA): TGTGCCAGTAGGACAGTGCCTTCATCCCTGACTTTC. Translating gives CASRTVPSSLTF. The full variable domain, with the rest looked up from reference TRBV19 and TRBJ2-6, is DGGITQSPKYLFRKEGQNVTLSCEQNLNHDAMYWYRQDPGQGLRLIYYSQIVNDFQKGDIAEGYSVSREKKESFPLTVTSAQKNPTAFYLCASRTVPSSLTFGAGSRLTVL.

The chain couples TRBV5-5 to TRBJ2-7; D is undetermined. V gave up 0 bases and J gave up 0 bases, with 7 bases separating them. The CDR3 has 14 amino acids. Per germline, CDR1 SGHKS and CDR2 YYEKEE (reference sequence). The CDR3 sequence is CASSLVGNSYEQYF. The CDR3 coding sequence is TGTGCCAGCAGCTTGGTTGGCAACTCCTACGAGCAGTACTTC. Complete variable domain (other parts from reference TRBV5-5 and TRBJ2-7): DAGVTQSPTHLIKTRGQQVTLRCSPISGHKSVSWYQQVLGQGPQFIFQYYEKEERGRGNFPDRFSARQFPNYSSELNVNALLLGDSALYLCASSLVGNSYEQYFGPGTRLTVT.

CDR3 sequence reads: CASSPTSGSSYNEQFF. CDR3 sequence (DNA): TGTGCCAGCAGCCCAACCTCAGGGAGCTCCTACAATGAGCAGTTCTTC. V usage is TRBV7-8 and J usage is TRBJ2-1; D may correspond to TRBD1 or TRBD2 (5 bases each). Trimming pared 5 bases from V and 0 bases from J, leaving 14 bases between. The CDR3 totals 16 residues. Germline CDR1 SGHVS, CDR2 FQNEAQ.

CDR3 region: CASSSGRNQPQHF. The DNA for the CDR3 is TGTGCCAGCAGCTCGGGCCGGAATCAGCCCCAGCATTTT. The chain recombines TRBV7-8 with TRBJ1-5; the D is unclear. CDR3 size: 13 residues. V lost 4 bases and J lost 4, with 8 bases in between. Germline V CDR1 and CDR2: SGHVS, FQNEAQ.

CDR3 loop: CASSFETEETQYF. CDR3 DNA: TGTGCCAGCAGCTTCGAGACAGAAGAGACCCAGTACTTC. The V call is TRBV5-6, the J call TRBJ2-5, with a tentative D call TRBD1 (5 bases). Trimming shortened V by 2 bases and J by 3 bases, and 8 bases separated the two germline ends. The CDR3 runs 13 residues. Germline V gives CDR1 SGHDT, CDR2 YYEEEE. The full variable domain, completed using reference TRBV5-6 and TRBJ2-5, is DAGVTQSPTHLIKTRGQQVTLRCSPKSGHDTVSWYQQALGQGPQFIFQYYEEEERQRGNFPDRFSGHQFPNYSSELNVNALLLGDSALYLCASSFETEETQYFGPGTRLLVL.

The V and J genes are TRBV2 and TRBJ1-2; TRBD1 might be the D (5 bases). CDR1 is SNHLY, CDR2 FYNNEI, per germline. V was pared by 4 bases and J by 0 bases, with 9 bases between. CDR3 length: 14 residues. CDR3 protein: CASSGGRANYGYTF. For the CDR3, the DNA is TGTGCCAGCAGTGGGGGCAGAGCTAACTATGGCTACACCTTC.

Only one count was recorded for this clone. The rearrangement uses TRBV7-2 and TRBJ1-4; TRBD1 matches at 8 bases. Trimming at V came to 6 bases and at J to 4 bases, leaving 10 bases not matched to a gene. Germline V gene sequence: CDR1 SGHTA, CDR2 FQGNSA. This CDR3 contains 16 residues. CDR3 region: CASRGPGQGLNEKLFF. CDR3 bases: TGTGCCAGCAGGGGACCCGGACAGGGCCTTAATGAAAAACTGTTTTTT.

The J gene is TRBJ2-7, the V gene TRBV10-3; 10 bases fit TRBD2. V trimming: 3 bases; J trimming: 2 bases; junction bases outside the gene matches: 1. Germline assignment: CDR1 ENHRY and CDR2 SYGVKD. CDR3 length: 14 residues. The CDR3 DNA follows: TGTGCCATCAGTGATCTAGCGGGAGCCTACGAGCAGTACTTC. Translating it yields CAISDLAGAYEQYF.

J is TRBJ2-1 and V is TRBV5-4; 14 nucleotides agree with TRBD2. Trimming cost V 4 bases and J 9 bases; bases outside gene matches: 9. The length of the CDR3 is 16 residues. Per the germline V gene, CDR1 is SGHNT and CDR2 is YYREEE (reference sequence). This chain's CDR3 is CASSVTGTSGRGEQFF. In nucleotides, the CDR3 is TGTGCCAGCAGCGTAACCGGGACTAGCGGGAGAGGTGAGCAGTTCTTC. The full variable domain, its missing parts supplied by reference TRBV5-4 and TRBJ2-1, is ETGVTQSPTHLIKTRGQQVTLRCSSQSGHNTVSWYQQALGQGPQFIFQYYREEENGRGNFPPRFSGLQFPNYSSELNVNALELDDSALYLCASSVTGTSGRGEQFFGPGTRLTVL.

This clone was observed a handful of times. The same CDR3 arises from other DNA sequences in this sample as well. CDR3 bases: TGTGCCAGTAGTCGCGGCGAGGGCAATCAGCCCCAGCATTTT. It translates to CASSRGEGNQPQHF. This chain connects TRBV19 to TRBJ1-5; D not certain. The V end was cut by 5 bases, the J end by 2 bases, with 10 bases between. This CDR3 contains 14 residues. CDR1 and CDR2 from the germline V gene are LNHDA and SQIVND (reference sequence).

This sequence joins TRBV6-5 and TRBJ2-7, with 7 bases matching TRBD1. V was clipped by 2 bases and J by 2 bases; unmatched bases: 6. CDR1 is MNHEY and CDR2 is SVGAGI in the germline V gene. The CDR3 contains 15 residues. In DNA, the CDR3 is TGTGCCAGCAGTTACGCAAACAGGGGAACCTACGAGCAGTACTTC. It yields the protein CASSYANRGTYEQYF.